The 26 T cell receptor beta chains given below trace back to one sample, sequenced in a study of Ad26.COV2.S vaccination and SARS-CoV-2 variants. Treatment: 15 to 20 received Ad26.COV2.S at low or high dose, single or two shots; 5 received placebo; per-sample allocation not given. Sampling occurred on day 63 after the first vaccine or placebo injection. Repertoires were generated with immunoSEQ multiplex PCR, while TCRdb's copy carries only in-frame clones and drops some. The repertoire holds 430,000 or so clones, with more than 80% as singletons. The sequencing used peripheral blood, collected in a trial of Ad26.COV2.S vaccine versus placebo. These TCRs come from a person aged 18 to 59 who received the Ad26.COV2.S COVID-19 vaccine or a placebo.

The chain has TRBV7-2 and TRBJ2-1; weak D call: TRBD2 (6 bases). Trimming cost V 4 bases and J 7 bases, with 17 bases left between them. The CDR3 loop spans 15 amino acids. Per germline, CDR1 SGHTA and CDR2 FQGNSA. CDR3 in amino acids: CASSSGSHNRNEQFF. The DNA for the CDR3 is TGTGCCAGCAGCTCCGGGAGTCATAATAGGAATGAGCAGTTCTTC. Complete variable domain (other parts from reference TRBV7-2 and TRBJ2-1): GAGVSQSPSNKVTEKGKDVELRCDPISGHTALYWYRQSLGQGLEFLIYFQGNSAPDKSGLPSDRFSAERTGGSVSTLTIQRTQQEDSAVYLCASSSGSHNRNEQFFGPGTRLTVL.

The chain links TRBV7-8 to TRBJ1-1; tentative D call: TRBD1 (6 bases). Looked up from germline, CDR1 is SGHVS and CDR2 is FQNEAQ. Trimming removed 5 bases at V and 6 bases at J, with 22 bases between. This CDR3 has 16 amino acids. The CDR3 DNA reads TGTGCCAGCAGCGTTGCCCGGGGCAGGGGTTACGCTGAAGCTTTCTTT. Its protein is CASSVARGRGYAEAFF.

V gene TRBV5-1 combines with J gene TRBJ2-1; 7 bases fit TRBD1. This CDR3 has 16 residues. The ends lost 0 bases at V and 4 bases at J; junction bases unmatched: 7. Germline CDR1 and CDR2: SGHRS and YFSETQ. CDR3 in amino acids: CASSLVVGGLYNEQFF. CDR3 DNA sequence: TGCGCCAGCAGCTTGGTTGTAGGGGGCTTGTACAATGAGCAGTTCTTC.

The chain couples TRBV4-3 to TRBJ1-2; D is uncertain. The CDR3 contains 15 residues. V lost 0 bases and J 4 bases, leaving 12 bases between the germline ends. CDR1 LGHNA and CDR2 YSLEER come from the germline V gene. CDR3 sequence: CASSQDRSGVYGYTF. CDR3 DNA sequence: TGCGCCAGCAGCCAAGATCGGTCAGGAGTCTATGGCTACACCTTC.

The rearrangement uses TRBV9 and TRBJ2-2, with D unresolved. The CDR3 extends over 16 amino acids. From germline, CDR1 is SGDLS and CDR2 YYNGEE. The ends were cut back, 0 bases at V and 0 bases at J, with 9 bases in the middle. CDR3 nucleotides: TGTGCCAGCAGCGTAGTATTAGGGTCGAACACCGGGGAGCTGTTTTTT. This translates into CASSVVLGSNTGELFF.

Ten or more counts support this clone. The chain uses TRBV3-1 (or the pseudogene TRBV3-2) and TRBJ1-2, with 9 bases identical to TRBD1. J lost 4 bases, V lost 1 base, and 7 bases had no gene match. In germline, CDR1 is LGHDT, CDR2 YNNKEL (reference sequence). The CDR3 has 16 amino acids. The CDR3 sequence: CASSQVGDRDTYGYTF. As DNA, the CDR3 is TGTGCCAGCAGCCAAGTAGGGGACAGGGACACCTATGGCTACACCTTC.

With respect to this clone: The same CDR3 arises from other DNA sequences in this sample as well. The chain is built from TRBV29-1 and TRBJ1-4; D unresolved. The CDR3 length is 11 residues. From germline, CDR1 is SQVTM and CDR2 ANQGSEA. V was trimmed by 3 bases and J by 11 bases, leaving 10 bases between them. Here the CDR3 reads CSVDSGEKLFF. The CDR3 nucleotides are TGCAGCGTTGATTCCGGGGAGAAACTGTTTTTT.

The gene calls are TRBV30 and TRBJ1-6; no firm D call. The CDR3 extends over 14 amino acids. Trimming stripped 1 base from V and 7 bases from J, with 11 bases between. Germline CDR1 and CDR2: GTSNPN and SVGIG (reference sequence). CDR3 coding DNA: TGTGCCTGGAGTGCGCCAGCGACAAATTCACCCCTCCACTTT. Its protein is CAWSAPATNSPLHF. Supplemented by reference TRBV30 and TRBJ1-6, the full variable domain reads SQTIHQWPATLVQPVGSPLSLECTVEGTSNPNLYWYRQAAGRGLQLLFYSVGIGQISSEVPQNLSASRPQDRQFILSSKKLLLSDSGFYLCAWSAPATNSPLHFGNGTRLTVT.

This rearrangement joins TRBV12-5 to TRBJ2-5; 7 nucleotides agree with TRBD2. From germline, CDR1 is LGHNT and CDR2 FRNRAP. Trimming took 7 bases from V and 1 from J; bases not matched to a gene: 12. The CDR3 is made up of 16 amino acids. Here the CDR3 reads CASALGGFTSQETQYF. The DNA for the CDR3 is TGTGCTAGTGCCCTGGGAGGGTTTACCTCCCAAGAGACCCAGTACTTC.

V and J are TRBV5-6 and TRBJ1-4; 10 bases match TRBD1. CDR1 and CDR2 from the germline V gene are SGHDT and YYEEEE. The CDR3 is 15 amino acids. J gave up 8 bases and V 3 bases, and 7 bases lay outside the gene matches. CDR3 protein: CASSYLGTGEEKLFF. As DNA, the CDR3 is TGTGCCAGCAGCTATTTGGGGACAGGGGAAGAAAAACTGTTTTTT.

This chain connects TRBV5-4 to TRBJ1-1, with 8 positions matching TRBD1. V trimming: 4 bases; J trimming: 4 bases; junction bases outside the gene matches: 6. Per germline, CDR1 SGHNT and CDR2 YYREEE (reference sequence). The CDR3 extends over 14 amino acids. The CDR3 coding sequence is TGTGCCAGCAGCCAATATACAGGGGGCACTGAAGCTTTCTTT. Translation gives CASSQYTGGTEAFF.

A word on this clone: The sample has other DNA sequences that encode this CDR3 too. The chain combines TRBV4-1 with TRBJ2-7; 14 bases map to TRBD2. CDR1 is MGHRA and CDR2 is YSYEKL in the germline V gene. After removal of 4 bases from V and 3 bases from J, the junction contained 2 bases not matched to a gene. The CDR3 is made up of 15 amino acids. CDR3 protein: CASSPGTSGSYEQYF. The CDR3, as DNA: TGCGCCAGCAGCCCTGGGACTAGCGGGAGCTACGAGCAGTACTTC.

V and J are TRBV11-2 and TRBJ2-1, with no clear D. V was shortened by 0 bases and J by 7 bases, with 7 bases between the two germline ends. The CDR3 has 13 residues. Germline V gene lookup returns CDR1 SGHAT and CDR2 FQNNGV. CDR3 in DNA: TGTGCCAGCAGCTTAGAGCGAATTAATGAGCAGTTCTTC. Amino acid sequence: CASSLERINEQFF.

The J gene is TRBJ2-7, the V gene TRBV2, with D perhaps TRBD1 or TRBD2 (6 bases each). There are 14 residues in the CDR3. The V gene's germline CDR1 is SNHLY and CDR2 FYNNEI. V was clipped by 7 bases and J by 4 bases, with 17 bases between them. Written as DNA, the CDR3 is TGTGCCAGCAAAGTAGGGGGGCCACTTTACGAGCAGTACTTC. Amino acids: CASKVGGPLYEQYF.

The chain recombines TRBV3-1 (or the pseudogene TRBV3-2) with TRBJ2-1, with 7 bases lining up with TRBD2. Germline values: CDR1 LGHDT, CDR2 YNNKEL (reference sequence). The CDR3 has 16 amino acids. Trimming at V came to 4 bases and at J to 0 bases, leaving 6 bases not matched to a gene. The CDR3 coding sequence is TGTGCCAGCAGCCGCACTAGCGCAAGCTCCTACAATGAGCAGTTCTTC. Its protein product is CASSRTSASSYNEQFF.

The rearrangement joins TRBV7-9 to TRBJ1-2; D is unclear. Germline assignment: CDR1 SEHNR and CDR2 FQNEAQ (reference sequence). Trimming cost V 5 bases and J 1 base, with 17 bases left between them. The CDR3 covers 16 residues. As DNA, the CDR3 is TGTGCCAGCAGCCTGCCCGGGGTTAGTCATAACTATGGCTACACCTTC. It yields the protein CASSLPGVSHNYGYTF.

The chain couples TRBV7-2 to TRBJ1-1, with no clear D. Per germline, CDR1 SGHTA and CDR2 FQGNSA. CDR3 length: 14 amino acids. The V and J ends lost 5 bases and 1 base respectively, with 11 bases between them. The CDR3 bases are TGTGCCAGCAGCGCCCAGAGGACGAACACTGAAGCTTTCTTT. Protein sequence: CASSAQRTNTEAFF.

The V and J genes are TRBV25-1 and TRBJ1-4; TRBD1 might be the D (6 bases). V lost 0 bases and J lost 3, with 11 bases in between. Looked up from germline, CDR1 is MGHDK and CDR2 is SYGVNS. The CDR3 is 16 amino acids. The DNA of the CDR3 is TGTGCCAGCAGTGAATATGGGGGGGCTGCTAATGAAAAACTGTTTTTT. Protein product: CASSEYGGAANEKLFF. The whole variable domain, remainder taken from reference TRBV25-1 and TRBJ1-4, is EADIYQTPRYLVIGTGKKITLECSQTMGHDKMYWYQQDPGMELHLIHYSYGVNSTEKGDLSSESTVSRIRTEHFPLTLESARPSHTSQYLCASSEYGGAANEKLFFGSGTQLSVL.

The chain recombines TRBV5-4 with TRBJ1-2; D is unresolved. Germline V gene lookup returns CDR1 SGHNT and CDR2 YYREEE (reference sequence). Trimming removed 0 bases at V and 8 bases at J, with 14 bases between. This CDR3 comprises 14 residues. The CDR3 nucleotides read TGTGCCAGCAGCTTGGCGCGGGAACCGCGGGGCTACACCTTC. It specifies CASSLAREPRGYTF.

V gene TRBV3-1 (or the pseudogene TRBV3-2) combines with J gene TRBJ2-1; D not certain. This CDR3 is 16 amino acids long. The germline gives CDR1 LGHDT, CDR2 YNNKEL (reference sequence). Trimming removed 0 bases at V and 2 bases at J, with 11 bases between. The CDR3 sequence is CASSQETLIPYNEQFF. CDR3 in DNA: TGTGCCAGCAGCCAAGAGACTTTAATACCCTACAATGAGCAGTTCTTC.

The chain is built from TRBV18 and TRBJ1-1; D remains unclear. This CDR3 comprises 13 residues. V was clipped by 2 bases and J by 6 bases, with 10 bases between them. CDR1 and CDR2 from the germline V gene are KGHSH and LQKENI. The CDR3 DNA reads TGTGCCAGCTCACCAAAGGGTTCAGCTGAAGCTTTCTTT. It is translated as CASSPKGSAEAFF.

The chain joins TRBV27 to TRBJ2-7; 12 bases agree with TRBD1. The CDR3 contains 19 residues. After removal of 2 bases from V and 2 bases from J, the junction contained 13 bases not matched to a gene. Germline CDR1 is MNHEY and CDR2 is SMNVEV (reference sequence). The DNA for the CDR3 is TGTGCCAGCAGTTTACGGGGGGACAGGGGGCTTAGTAGGGCCTACGAGCAGTACTTC. Amino acid sequence: CASSLRGDRGLSRAYEQYF.

The V and J genes are TRBV7-9 and TRBJ2-7; D gene unclear. The germline V gene encodes CDR1 SEHNR and CDR2 FQNEAQ (reference sequence). The V end was cut by 5 bases, the J end by 2 bases, with 10 bases between. This CDR3 is built from 13 residues. The CDR3 loop is CASSEGRTYEQYF. CDR3 nucleotides: TGTGCCAGCAGCGAAGGACGTACCTACGAGCAGTACTTC.

V and J are TRBV5-6 and TRBJ1-1; the D is unclear. Germline CDR1 reads SGHDT; CDR2 reads YYEEEE. This CDR3 has 14 residues. V lost 2 bases and J 1 base, leaving 9 bases between the germline ends. Here the CDR3 reads CASSFGSWNTEAFF. CDR3 sequence (DNA): TGTGCCAGCAGCTTTGGCAGTTGGAACACTGAAGCTTTCTTT.

J is TRBJ2-1 and V is TRBV24-1, with 10 bases fitting TRBD1. The germline CDR1 and CDR2 sequences are KGHDR and SFDVKD. This CDR3 contains 17 residues. The trim removed 3 bases at V and 3 bases at J, leaving 7 bases unmatched. The CDR3 reads CATSDAPGTGVYNEQFF. CDR3 in DNA: TGTGCCACCAGTGATGCGCCGGGGACAGGGGTCTACAATGAGCAGTTCTTC.

The chain uses TRBV2 and TRBJ2-3, with a weak D call TRBD2 (5 bases). This CDR3 comprises 11 residues. The germline gives CDR1 SNHLY, CDR2 FYNNEI. CDR3 in amino acids: CAEGRTDTQYF. The CDR3 nucleotides are TGTGCTGAGGGTCGCACAGATACGCAGTATTTT.